One and the same sample provided the 32 T cell receptor beta chains below, sequenced in a study of blood T cell repertoires in COVID-19 (TCRdb year 2020). The receptor library was made with the immunoSEQ multiplex PCR assay. TCRdb limited this immuneACCESS table to in-frame rearrangements with V and J called. A share of clones is missing; checked studies link under half to unresolved V genes, and the rest is unexplained. The sample table contains 470,000 or so clones; only one count was recorded for approximately 85% of them. The ten largest account for 3.2% of the sample. Sequencing was done on a sample of peripheral blood. The receptor source for this set is a human donor in a cohort sampled during active COVID-19.

Here the CDR3 DNA reads TGTGCCACCTGGGGGACTAACCAAGAGACCCAGTACTTC. It encodes CATWGTNQETQYF. The chain uses TRBV28 and TRBJ2-5; 7 bases align to TRBD2. The CDR3 is 13 residues long. V was pared by 10 bases and J by 0 bases, with 5 bases of the junction left unmatched. Looked up from germline, CDR1 is MDHEN and CDR2 is SYDVKM.

This rearrangement joins TRBV28 to TRBJ2-1; 11 bases match TRBD2. With 6 bases clipped from V and 2 bases from J, the junction kept 6 bases outside the gene matches. Germline V gives CDR1 MDHEN, CDR2 SYDVKM. This CDR3 contains 16 residues. The CDR3: CASRPLSGRAYNEQFF. The CDR3 coding sequence is TGTGCCAGCAGGCCCCTTAGCGGGAGGGCCTACAATGAGCAGTTCTTC. Using reference TRBV28 and TRBJ2-1 for the parts outside the CDR3, the full variable domain is DVKVTQSSRYLVKRTGEKVFLECVQDMDHENMFWYRQDPGLGLRLIYFSYDVKMKEKGDIPEGYSVSREKKERFSLILESASTNQTSMYLCASRPLSGRAYNEQFFGPGTRLTVL.

The chain employs TRBV10-3 and TRBJ1-2; D not resolved. Germline V gives CDR1 ENHRY, CDR2 SYGVKD. The CDR3 covers 14 residues. The V end lost 3 bases, the J end lost 4 bases, and 12 bases lay between the germline ends. CDR3 DNA: TGTGCCATCAGTGAAGGCAGTACTATCTATGGCTACACCTTC. Residues: CAISEGSTIYGYTF.

The genes are TRBV5-4 and TRBJ2-3; TRBD1 is a possible D gene (5 bases). Trimming took 0 bases from V and 5 from J, leaving 13 bases between them. The CDR3 totals 15 residues. CDR1 is SGHNT and CDR2 is YYREEE in the germline V gene (reference sequence). Here the CDR3 DNA reads TGTGCCAGCAGCTTGGCTTTAGGGGTTGGAGATACGCAGTATTTT. It translates to CASSLALGVGDTQYF.

The chain joins TRBV27 to TRBJ2-1; 15 bases line up with TRBD2. Germline V gene data show CDR1 as MNHEY and CDR2 as SMNVEV (reference sequence). The CDR3 length is 16 residues. The V and J ends lost 3 bases and 6 bases, in that order; junction bases with no gene match: 3. The CDR3 protein is CASSFQGLAGGNEQFF. The CDR3 nucleotides are TGTGCCAGCAGTTTCCAGGGACTAGCGGGAGGCAATGAGCAGTTCTTC.

The chain couples TRBV19 to TRBJ2-3; 9 bases align to TRBD1. V trimming: 6 bases; J trimming: 4 bases; junction bases outside the gene matches: 8. Germline CDR1 reads LNHDA; CDR2 reads SQIVND (reference sequence). CDR3 length: 15 residues. CDR3 region: CASRDGTGRADTQYF. CDR3 DNA: TGTGCCAGTAGGGACGGGACAGGGAGGGCAGATACGCAGTATTTT.

This clone was recorded once. The chain uses TRBV7-2 and TRBJ1-2; the D gene is possibly TRBD1 (5 bases). Deletions cut 5 bases from V and 6 bases from J, with 10 bases between. Germline V gene lookup returns CDR1 SGHTA and CDR2 FQGNSA. There are 12 residues in the CDR3. The CDR3 reads CASSPREHGYTF. CDR3 nucleotides: TGTGCCAGCAGCCCCAGGGAACATGGCTACACCTTC.

The V call is TRBV7-8, the J call TRBJ2-2; 16 bases are shared with TRBD2. The CDR3 extends over 17 amino acids. V was clipped by 5 bases and J by 7 bases; unmatched bases: 7. Germline-derived CDR1 and CDR2 are SGHVS and FQNEAQ. The chain's CDR3 is CASSPTGLAGGGGELFF. The DNA for the CDR3 is TGTGCCAGCAGCCCCACGGGACTAGCGGGAGGGGGCGGGGAGCTGTTTTTT.

The V call is TRBV3-1 (or the pseudogene TRBV3-2), the J call TRBJ2-1; the match to TRBD1 covers 9 bases. Germline lookup yields CDR1 LGHDT and CDR2 YNNKEL (reference sequence). V dropped 2 bases and J dropped 3; count of bases not matched to a gene: 11. There are 18 residues in the CDR3. This CDR3 reads CASSQRVGGTGFYNEQFF. As DNA, the CDR3 is TGTGCCAGCAGCCAACGGGTCGGCGGGACAGGGTTCTACAATGAGCAGTTCTTC.

The V call is TRBV12-5, the J call TRBJ1-1, with D uncertain. This CDR3 is built from 14 residues. With 7 bases removed from V and 0 bases from J, the gap between germline ends came to 12 bases. Germline lookup yields CDR1 LGHNT and CDR2 FRNRAP. CDR3 sequence reads: CASDTRSMNTEAFF. CDR3 nucleotide sequence: TGTGCTAGTGATACGAGGAGCATGAACACTGAAGCTTTCTTT.

The genes are TRBV3-1 (or the pseudogene TRBV3-2) and TRBJ2-3, with D hard to call. Per the germline V gene, CDR1 is LGHDT and CDR2 is YNNKEL (reference sequence). CDR3 size: 16 residues. The germline V and J ends were trimmed by 4 bases and 0 bases, with 14 bases remaining between them. This chain's CDR3 is CASSPRRGYSTDTQYF. The CDR3 DNA is TGTGCCAGCAGCCCTAGGAGAGGATATAGCACAGATACGCAGTATTTT.

The chain carries TRBV3-1 (or the pseudogene TRBV3-2) and TRBJ2-1; D remains ambiguous. Trimming stripped 1 base from V and 0 bases from J, with 10 bases between. CDR1 LGHDT and CDR2 YNNKEL come from the germline V gene (reference sequence). This CDR3 is 16 amino acids long. DNA of the CDR3: TGTGCCAGCAGCCAAGTAAAACGGAGCTCCTACAATGAGCAGTTCTTC. This translates into CASSQVKRSSYNEQFF.

V and J are TRBV11-1 and TRBJ2-1, with 9 bases matching TRBD2. The CDR3 covers 14 residues. Germline CDR1 is SGHAT and CDR2 is FQDESV (reference sequence). V gave up 7 bases and J gave up 8 bases; unmatched junction bases: 9. CDR3 region: CASTPGLAFDEQFF. CDR3 in DNA: TGTGCCAGCACCCCGGGACTAGCCTTCGATGAGCAGTTCTTC.

This chain uses TRBV20-1 with TRBJ1-5; D perhaps matches TRBD1 (6 bases). CDR1 is DFQATT, CDR2 SNEGSKA, per germline (reference sequence). CDR3 length: 16 amino acids. Trimming cost V 3 bases and J 2 bases, with 17 bases left between them. The DNA for the CDR3 is TGCAGTGCTAGTGGCAGGGGCAAATTTGGCAATCAGCCCCAGCATTTT. Amino acid sequence: CSASGRGKFGNQPQHF.

The J gene is TRBJ1-5, the V gene TRBV4-2; 7 bases line up with TRBD1. The junction had 12 bases not matched to a gene; V was cut back by 1 base and J by 0 bases. Germline assignment: CDR1 LGHNA and CDR2 YNFKEQ. The CDR3 runs to 19 residues. The CDR3 loop is CASSQVHGTDVISNQPQHF. The CDR3, as DNA: TGTGCCAGCAGCCAAGTTCACGGGACAGATGTCATTAGCAATCAGCCCCAGCATTTT.

Comment on this clone: Other DNA variants within this sample encode the same CDR3. The V call is TRBV3-1 (or the pseudogene TRBV3-2), the J call TRBJ1-2; 7 positions match TRBD1. Trimming took 1 base from V and 4 from J; bases not matched to a gene: 3. The CDR3 runs to 14 residues. Germline V gene data show CDR1 as LGHDT and CDR2 as YNNKEL (reference sequence). The CDR3 here is CASSQGQGGYGYTF. CDR3 bases: TGTGCCAGCAGCCAAGGACAGGGAGGCTATGGCTACACCTTC.

This rearrangement joins TRBV7-2 to TRBJ1-4, with a tentative D call TRBD1 (6 bases). The germline V gene encodes CDR1 SGHTA and CDR2 FQGNSA. The V end lost 5 bases, the J end lost 5 bases, and 12 bases lay between the germline ends. The CDR3 covers 14 residues. The DNA for the CDR3 is TGTGCCAGCAGCCCCGGACAGTTAAATGAAAAACTGTTTTTT. This codes for CASSPGQLNEKLFF. Drawing the rest from reference TRBV7-2 and TRBJ1-4, the complete variable domain is GAGVSQSPSNKVTEKGKDVELRCDPISGHTALYWYRQSLGQGLEFLIYFQGNSAPDKSGLPSDRFSAERTGGSVSTLTIQRTQQEDSAVYLCASSPGQLNEKLFFGSGTQLSVL.

The chain couples TRBV3-1 (or the pseudogene TRBV3-2) to TRBJ2-3; D ambiguous. Looked up from germline, CDR1 is LGHDT and CDR2 is YNNKEL (reference sequence). V dropped 3 bases and J dropped 6 bases, with 7 bases sitting between them. The CDR3 loop spans 12 amino acids. CDR3 protein: CASSHLADTQYF. The DNA of the CDR3 is TGTGCCAGCAGCCATTTGGCCGATACGCAGTATTTT.

The chain combines TRBV27 with TRBJ1-4, with 9 bases matching TRBD1. This CDR3 is built from 18 residues. In germline, CDR1 is MNHEY, CDR2 SMNVEV (reference sequence). The V gene end was trimmed by 6 bases and the J gene end by 5 bases; junction bases not matched to a gene: 16. CDR3 bases: TGTGCCAGCAGGAGTGAAACGGGACAGGGAAGAGAAAATGAAAAACTGTTTTTT. It is translated as CASRSETGQGRENEKLFF.

The V gene is TRBV27, the J gene TRBJ1-2; D possibly corresponds to TRBD1 (6 bases). From germline, CDR1 is MNHEY and CDR2 SMNVEV (reference sequence). V dropped 6 bases and J dropped 4 bases, with 15 bases sitting between them. The CDR3 contains 14 residues. DNA for the CDR3: TGTGCCAGCAGGCCAACAGGGAATAGCTATGGCTACACCTTC. It specifies CASRPTGNSYGYTF.

The V call is TRBV7-3, the J call TRBJ2-1; TRBD2 aligns across 14 bases. Germline loops: CDR1 SGHTA, CDR2 FQGTGA. Unmatched junction bases numbered 10, after V lost 4 bases and J lost 5 bases. This CDR3 is built from 18 residues. CDR3 sequence: CASSSSRTSGRQNNEQFF. The CDR3 DNA reads TGTGCCAGCAGCTCGTCCCGGACTAGCGGGAGGCAAAACAATGAGCAGTTCTTC.

The V call is TRBV12-3 or TRBV12-4, the J call TRBJ1-2; a possible D gene is TRBD1 (5 bases). V lost 6 bases to trimming and J lost 4 bases, with 12 bases between them. CDR3 length: 13 residues. The CDR3 protein is CASSLSDTYGYTF. The CDR3, as DNA: TGTGCCAGCAGCCTTTCGGACACCTATGGCTACACCTTC.

The J gene is TRBJ2-1, the V gene TRBV10-3, with 8 bases lining up with TRBD2. V lost 5 bases, J lost 7 bases, and 7 bases stayed unmatched. Germline loops: CDR1 ENHRY, CDR2 SYGVKD. This CDR3 has 14 amino acids. Here the CDR3 reads CAISRKGLDNEQFF. CDR3 bases: TGTGCCATCAGTCGTAAGGGACTAGATAATGAGCAGTTCTTC.

This chain joins TRBV5-1 and TRBJ1-1, with TRBD1 as a possible D gene (6 bases). The CDR3 is 14 amino acids. Germline V gives CDR1 SGHRS, CDR2 YFSETQ. Trimming stripped 2 bases from V and 1 base from J, with 9 bases between. The CDR3 DNA reads TGCGCCAGCAGCTTAAGACAGGCGAACACTGAAGCTTTCTTT. It yields the protein CASSLRQANTEAFF.

The chain has TRBV7-8 and TRBJ2-4; D is possibly TRBD1 (5 bases). The CDR3 extends over 17 amino acids. The V end lost 1 base, the J end lost 0 bases, and 13 bases lay between the germline ends. Germline V gene data show CDR1 as SGHVS and CDR2 as FQNEAQ. CDR3: CASSLVTRTLAKNIQYF. The CDR3 DNA reads TGTGCCAGCAGCTTAGTTACGCGGACACTAGCCAAAAACATTCAGTACTTC. Full variable domain (remainder filled in from reference TRBV7-8 and TRBJ2-4): GAGVSQSPRYKVAKRGQDVALRCDPISGHVSLFWYQQALGQGPEFLTYFQNEAQLDKSGLPSDRFFAERPEGSVSTLKIQRTQQEDSAVYLCASSLVTRTLAKNIQYFGAGTRLSVL.

The rearrangement joins TRBV27 to TRBJ2-7, with D possibly TRBD2 on 5 matching bases. Germline loops: CDR1 MNHEY, CDR2 SMNVEV (reference sequence). V lost 3 bases, J lost 1 base, and 10 bases lay in between. There are 14 residues in the CDR3. The CDR3 region is CASSLRERSYEQYF. Written as DNA, the CDR3 is TGTGCCAGCAGTTTGAGGGAGAGGTCCTACGAGCAGTACTTC.

The chain recombines TRBV18 with TRBJ2-1; 10 bases are a match to TRBD2. V gave up 1 base and J gave up 15 bases; unmatched junction bases: 6. Germline loops: CDR1 KGHSH, CDR2 LQKENI. The CDR3 sequence is 13 residues long. The CDR3 bases are TGTGCCAGCTCACCACAGCGGGAGGGCCTTAGGTTCTTC. This codes for CASSPQREGLRFF.

This sequence joins TRBV28 and TRBJ2-5; 14 bases fit TRBD2. J lost 3 bases, V lost 3 bases, and 0 bases had no gene match. This CDR3 is 15 amino acids long. Germline values: CDR1 MDHEN, CDR2 SYDVKM. CDR3 sequence: CASSLGLAGEETQYF. In DNA form, the CDR3 reads TGTGCCAGCAGTTTGGGACTAGCGGGAGAAGAGACCCAGTACTTC.

This chain links TRBV25-1 with TRBJ1-1, with 8 bases lining up with TRBD1. The CDR3 has 13 amino acids. Germline V gene sequence: CDR1 MGHDK, CDR2 SYGVNS. V lost 4 bases, J lost 5 bases, and 3 bases stayed unmatched. The CDR3 nucleotides read TGTGCCAGCAGTGCAGGGGGCGCGACTGAAGCTTTCTTT. This sequence encodes CASSAGGATEAFF.

This clone was counted only a few times. The gene calls are TRBV7-9 and TRBJ2-1; D gene unclear. The CDR3 runs to 12 residues. Germline lookup yields CDR1 SEHNR and CDR2 FQNEAQ (reference sequence). The V end was cut by 2 bases, the J end by 7 bases, with 6 bases between. CDR3 DNA: TGTGCCAGCAGCTTATCCGGGAATGAGCAGTTCTTC. Its protein is CASSLSGNEQFF. Full variable domain (missing parts from reference TRBV7-9 and TRBJ2-1): DTGVSQNPRHKITKRGQNVTFRCDPISEHNRLYWYRQTLGQGPEFLTYFQNEAQLEKSRLLSDRFSAERPKGSFSTLEIQRTEQGDSAMYLCASSLSGNEQFFGPGTRLTVL.

The chain is built from TRBV9 and TRBJ1-5; D gene uncertain. V dropped 3 bases and J dropped 10 bases, with 8 bases sitting between them. CDR3 length equals 11 residues. Germline V gene data show CDR1 as SGDLS and CDR2 as YYNGEE. CDR3 DNA sequence: TGTGCCAGCAGCGCGCGGTCTCCCCAGCATTTT. This codes for CASSARSPQHF.

This chain joins TRBV19 and TRBJ2-3; 8 nucleotides agree with TRBD1. Germline assignment: CDR1 LNHDA and CDR2 SQIVND (reference sequence). This CDR3 spans 15 amino acids. V gave up 2 bases and J gave up 4 bases; unmatched junction bases: 5. In nucleotides, the CDR3 is TGTGCCAGTAGTATATCCCAGGGGGCGGCAGATACGCAGTATTTT. Its translation: CASSISQGAADTQYF. Based on the CDR3 plus reference TRBV19 and TRBJ2-3, the full variable domain is DGGITQSPKYLFRKEGQNVTLSCEQNLNHDAMYWYRQDPGQGLRLIYYSQIVNDFQKGDIAEGYSVSREKKESFPLTVTSAQKNPTAFYLCASSISQGAADTQYFGPGTRLTVL.